This T cell receptor beta chain came from a study of tumor-infiltrating lymphocytes in primary liver carcinoma. Study information: Sample counts of productive TCRbeta reads spanned roughly 3.65 to 8 million; these counts were similar across tissue types.

Remarks on this clonotype: Antigen: not known. Germline and junction disagree at one end, which may indicate a read error.

Scientists recovered RNA and DNA together from roughly 20-30 mg of unsorted bulk tissue. Each participant had primary liver carcinoma, and surgical resection was the treatment. Study-level points and caveats: Reduced overlap was seen in tumor-adjacent and tumor-blood pairs versus tumor region pairs.

From 400 to 500 ng total RNA, TCR beta cDNA was generated with a primer in the constant region. Library construction for TCR beta comprised three nested multiplex PCR rounds performed with slightly modified ARM-PCR. Each CDR3 protein gets one entry after TCRdb re-called the multiplex PCR reads with MiXCR. The sample has about 200,000 distinct CDR3 sequences; around four fifths are singletons. The TCR comes from a man between 35 and 55 years old with primary liver carcinoma and hepatitis B virus infection. Material for sequencing was tumor tissue from primary liver carcinoma.

CDR3 amino acids: CASSVRTAEELFF. As DNA, the CDR3 is TGTGCCAGTAGTGTTCGGACAGCCGAGGAGCTGTTTTTT. The chain links TRBV6-1 to TRBJ2-2; tentative D call: TRBD1 (6 bases). Per the germline V gene, CDR1 is MNHNS and CDR2 is SASEGT. CDR3 size: 13 residues.